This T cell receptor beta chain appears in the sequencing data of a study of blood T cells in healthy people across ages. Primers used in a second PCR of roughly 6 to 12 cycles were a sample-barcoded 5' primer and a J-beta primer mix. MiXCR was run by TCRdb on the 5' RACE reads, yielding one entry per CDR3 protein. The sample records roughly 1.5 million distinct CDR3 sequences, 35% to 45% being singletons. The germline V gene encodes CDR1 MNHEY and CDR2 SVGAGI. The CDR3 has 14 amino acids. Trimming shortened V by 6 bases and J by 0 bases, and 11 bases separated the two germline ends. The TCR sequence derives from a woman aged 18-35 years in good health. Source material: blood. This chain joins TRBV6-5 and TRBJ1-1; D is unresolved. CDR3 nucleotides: TGTGCCAGCAGGCAGCGAAATCTGAACACTGAAGCTTTCTTT. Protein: CASRQRNLNTEAFF.